A selection of T cell receptor beta chains follows, all from one sample in a study of early T cells in non-severe SARS-CoV-2 infection. TCRdb ran MiXCR on the 5' RACE reads and lists one entry per CDR3 protein. The table has 70,000 to 90,000 distinct CDR3 sequences, 15% to 19% seen once. Sequencing input: whole blood. The receptor source for this set is an adult who was a healthcare worker with PCR-confirmed SARS-CoV-2 infection or an uninfected control (not recorded which). CDR3s include the opening cysteine and the closing phenylalanine or tryptophan. The D gene is left open where the match is weak. Expanded clones get a size class; other rows say once, few or many, or leave the size out.

V gene: TRBV12-3/TRBV12-4; clone size: NA; CDR3 length: 17; J gene: TRBJ1-1; D gene: TRBD1; CDR3 protein: CASSWAGQGGADTEAFF; CDR3 DNA: TGTGCCAGCAGTTGGGCGGGACAGGGTGGAGCGGACACTGAAGCTTTCTTT
V gene: TRBV5-1; clone size: NA; CDR3 length: 13; J gene: TRBJ2-1; D gene: NA; CDR3 protein: CASSHWLGNEQFF; CDR3 DNA: TGCGCCAGCAGCCACTGGCTAGGTAATGAGCAGTTCTTC
V gene: TRBV29-1; clone size: few; CDR3 length: 12; J gene: TRBJ2-7; D gene: TRBD1; CDR3 protein: CSAGQGDHEQYF; CDR3 DNA: TGCAGCGCTGGACAGGGGGACCACGAGCAGTACTTC
V gene: TRBV3-1; clone size: many; CDR3 length: 14; J gene: TRBJ2-7; D gene: NA; CDR3 protein: CASSQGTGSYEQYF; CDR3 DNA: TGTGCCAGCAGCCAAGGCACCGGCTCCTACGAGCAGTACTTC
V gene: TRBV29-1; clone size: few; CDR3 length: 12; J gene: TRBJ2-1; D gene: TRBD2; CDR3 protein: CSVSSSSGSTFF; CDR3 DNA: TGCAGCGTCTCCTCCTCTAGCGGGAGTACTTTCTTC
V gene: TRBV27; clone size: NA; CDR3 length: 15; J gene: TRBJ2-1; D gene: TRBD2; CDR3 protein: CASSLTGGPYNEQFF; CDR3 DNA: TGTGCCAGCAGTTTGACGGGAGGCCCCTACAATGAGCAGTTCTTC
V gene: TRBV27; clone size: NA; CDR3 length: 13; J gene: TRBJ2-7; D gene: NA; CDR3 protein: CASSLSPEYEQYF; CDR3 DNA: TGTGCCAGCAGTTTATCGCCCGAATACGAGCAGTACTTC
V gene: TRBV19; clone size: many; CDR3 length: 13; J gene: TRBJ1-5; D gene: NA; CDR3 protein: CASSIQVNQPQHF; CDR3 DNA: TGTGCCAGTAGTATTCAGGTCAATCAGCCCCAGCATTTT
V gene: TRBV6-4; clone size: few; CDR3 length: 15; J gene: TRBJ2-3; D gene: NA; CDR3 protein: CASSEREEGADTQYF; CDR3 DNA: TGTGCCAGCAGTGAGCGGGAAGAGGGCGCAGATACGCAGTATTTT
V gene: TRBV19; clone size: NA; CDR3 length: 14; J gene: TRBJ2-5; D gene: NA; CDR3 protein: CASSMQGPQETQYF; CDR3 DNA: TGTGCCAGTAGTATGCAGGGGCCCCAAGAGACCCAGTACTTC
V gene: TRBV29-1; clone size: few; CDR3 length: 13; J gene: TRBJ2-1; D gene: NA; CDR3 protein: CSVGVGVYNEQFF; CDR3 DNA: TGCAGCGTTGGGGTAGGGGTTTACAATGAGCAGTTCTTC
V gene: TRBV6-2/TRBV6-3; clone size: few; CDR3 length: 15; J gene: TRBJ2-2; D gene: NA; CDR3 protein: CASKPGISVTGELFF; CDR3 DNA: TGTGCCAGCAAACCAGGGATTTCGGTCACCGGGGAGCTGTTTTTT
V gene: TRBV7-9; clone size: NA; CDR3 length: 18; J gene: TRBJ2-3; D gene: TRBD2; CDR3 protein: CASSLAQTSGRERNTQYF; CDR3 DNA: TGTGCCAGCAGCTTAGCGCAGACTAGCGGGAGAGAAAGGAATACGCAGTATTTT
V gene: TRBV7-8; clone size: NA; CDR3 length: 14; J gene: TRBJ2-1; D gene: TRBD2; CDR3 protein: CASSPPAAGGEQFF; CDR3 DNA: TGTGCCAGCAGCCCCCCCGCGGCGGGGGGTGAGCAGTTCTTC
V gene: TRBV4-2; clone size: few; CDR3 length: 11; J gene: TRBJ1-4; D gene: NA; CDR3 protein: CASRVNEKLFF; CDR3 DNA: TGTGCCAGCCGGGTCAATGAAAAACTGTTTTTT
V gene: TRBV3-1; clone size: medium-sized; CDR3 length: 15; J gene: TRBJ1-6; D gene: NA; CDR3 protein: CASSQGVGGRSPLHF; CDR3 DNA: TGTGCCAGCAGCCAAGGGGTGGGAGGGCGCTCACCCCTCCACTTT
V gene: TRBV11-2; clone size: NA; CDR3 length: 16; J gene: TRBJ2-2; D gene: TRBD2; CDR3 protein: CASSFKGLTNTGELFF; CDR3 DNA: TGTGCCAGCAGCTTCAAGGGACTAACGAACACCGGGGAGCTGTTTTTT
V gene: TRBV19; clone size: many; CDR3 length: 16; J gene: TRBJ1-5; D gene: NA; CDR3 protein: CASSIITALGNQPQHF; CDR3 DNA: TGTGCCAGTAGTATCATTACAGCACTCGGCAATCAGCCCCAGCATTTT
V gene: TRBV25-1; clone size: few; CDR3 length: 15; J gene: TRBJ2-2; D gene: TRBD1; CDR3 protein: CASSVRDRVTGELFF; CDR3 DNA: TGTGCCAGCAGTGTCCGGGACAGGGTCACCGGGGAGCTGTTTTTT
V gene: TRBV10-3; clone size: few; CDR3 length: 13; J gene: TRBJ1-1; D gene: TRBD1; CDR3 protein: CVVRGDLNTEAFF; CDR3 DNA: TGCGTCGTCAGGGGGGACTTGAACACTGAAGCTTTCTTT
V gene: TRBV5-1; clone size: NA; CDR3 length: 17; J gene: TRBJ2-1; D gene: TRBD2; CDR3 protein: CASSLEFGTSSYNEQFF; CDR3 DNA: TGCGCCAGCAGCTTGGAGTTCGGGACTAGTTCCTACAATGAGCAGTTCTTC
V gene: TRBV11-1; clone size: NA; CDR3 length: 13; J gene: TRBJ1-6; D gene: NA; CDR3 protein: CASSLEVASPLHF; CDR3 DNA: TGTGCCAGCAGCTTAGAGGTCGCCTCACCCCTCCACTTT
V gene: TRBV7-6; clone size: NA; CDR3 length: 15; J gene: TRBJ2-5; D gene: TRBD1; CDR3 protein: CASSEPEGGGETQYF; CDR3 DNA: TGTGCCAGCAGCGAACCTGAAGGGGGCGGCGAGACCCAGTACTTC
V gene: TRBV6-5; clone size: many; CDR3 length: 14; J gene: TRBJ1-6; D gene: TRBD1; CDR3 protein: CASSFGQGESPLHF; CDR3 DNA: TGTGCCAGCAGTTTCGGACAGGGAGAATCACCCCTCCACTTT
V gene: TRBV19; clone size: NA; CDR3 length: 15; J gene: TRBJ1-4; D gene: NA; CDR3 protein: CASSIAPDSNEKLFF; CDR3 DNA: TGTGCCAGTAGTATAGCCCCGGACAGTAATGAAAAACTGTTTTTT
V gene: TRBV12-3/TRBV12-4; clone size: many; CDR3 length: 16; J gene: TRBJ2-3; D gene: TRBD2; CDR3 protein: CASSRLAGGPPDTQYF; CDR3 DNA: TGTGCCAGCAGTCGGCTAGCGGGAGGGCCCCCAGATACGCAGTATTTT
V gene: TRBV30; clone size: NA; CDR3 length: 15; J gene: TRBJ2-1; D gene: TRBD2; CDR3 protein: CAWSETSGRAHEQFF; CDR3 DNA: TGTGCCTGGAGTGAGACTAGCGGGAGGGCCCATGAGCAGTTCTTC
V gene: TRBV7-7; clone size: few; CDR3 length: 15; J gene: TRBJ2-2; D gene: NA; CDR3 protein: CASGTAVEGAGELFF; CDR3 DNA: TGTGCTAGCGGTACAGCTGTGGAGGGAGCCGGGGAGCTGTTTTTT
V gene: TRBV11-2; clone size: NA; CDR3 length: 13; J gene: TRBJ1-2; D gene: NA; CDR3 protein: CASSTPGIYGYTF; CDR3 DNA: TGTGCCAGCTCTACTCCAGGGATCTATGGCTACACCTTC
V gene: TRBV5-1; clone size: many; CDR3 length: 14; J gene: TRBJ2-7; D gene: TRBD2; CDR3 protein: CASSRSGSEDEQYF; CDR3 DNA: TGCGCCAGCAGCCGTAGCGGGAGCGAGGACGAGCAGTACTTC
V gene: TRBV7-9; clone size: NA; CDR3 length: 17; J gene: TRBJ1-1; D gene: TRBD1; CDR3 protein: CASSSHPGQGARTEAFF; CDR3 DNA: TGTGCCAGCAGCTCGCACCCGGGACAGGGGGCGCGGACTGAAGCTTTCTTT
V gene: TRBV27; clone size: many; CDR3 length: 14; J gene: TRBJ2-1; D gene: TRBD2; CDR3 protein: CASSRLAGYNEQFF; CDR3 DNA: TGTGCCAGCAGTCGACTAGCGGGATACAATGAGCAGTTCTTC
V gene: TRBV11-2; clone size: NA; CDR3 length: 15; J gene: TRBJ2-1; D gene: NA; CDR3 protein: CASSLDLGQYNEQFF; CDR3 DNA: TGTGCCAGCAGCTTAGATCTAGGACAATACAATGAGCAGTTCTTC
V gene: TRBV9; clone size: NA; CDR3 length: 16; J gene: TRBJ2-3; D gene: TRBD1; CDR3 protein: CASSAGHQGVQDTQYF; CDR3 DNA: TGTGCCAGCAGCGCCGGTCATCAGGGGGTTCAAGATACGCAGTATTTT
V gene: TRBV4-1; clone size: few; CDR3 length: 18; J gene: TRBJ1-4; D gene: TRBD1; CDR3 protein: CASSSRGPGGRANEKLFF; CDR3 DNA: TGCGCCAGCAGCTCTCGGGGGCCAGGGGGACGAGCTAATGAAAAACTGTTTTTT
V gene: TRBV7-2; clone size: NA; CDR3 length: 14; J gene: TRBJ2-2; D gene: NA; CDR3 protein: CASSLVGGTGELFF; CDR3 DNA: TGTGCCAGCAGCTTAGTCGGTGGCACCGGGGAGCTGTTTTTT
V gene: TRBV20-1; clone size: few; CDR3 length: 14; J gene: TRBJ2-3; D gene: NA; CDR3 protein: CSARWGSPTDTQYF; CDR3 DNA: TGCAGTGCTAGATGGGGGTCCCCCACAGATACGCAGTATTTT
V gene: TRBV27; clone size: NA; CDR3 length: 13; J gene: TRBJ1-1; D gene: TRBD1; CDR3 protein: CASSFQGAGEAFF; CDR3 DNA: TGTGCCAGCAGTTTTCAGGGGGCGGGGGAAGCTTTCTTT
V gene: TRBV5-1; clone size: NA; CDR3 length: 14; J gene: TRBJ2-7; D gene: NA; CDR3 protein: CASSLPPDGHEQYF; CDR3 DNA: TGCGCCAGCAGCTTGCCCCCTGATGGTCACGAGCAGTACTTC
V gene: TRBV6-5; clone size: few; CDR3 length: 15; J gene: TRBJ2-7; D gene: NA; CDR3 protein: CASSLGGTGRYEQYF; CDR3 DNA: TGTGCCAGCAGTCTCGGGGGGACAGGTCGGTACGAGCAGTACTTC
V gene: TRBV19; clone size: NA; CDR3 length: 12; J gene: TRBJ2-4; D gene: TRBD1; CDR3 protein: CASSNRGNIQYF; CDR3 DNA: TGTGCCAGTAGTAACAGGGGAAACATTCAGTACTTC
V gene: TRBV5-8; clone size: NA; CDR3 length: 12; J gene: TRBJ1-2; D gene: NA; CDR3 protein: CASSVGVYGYTF; CDR3 DNA: TGTGCCAGCAGCGTCGGGGTCTATGGCTACACCTTC